The 26 T cell receptor beta chains listed next were all sequenced from one sample in a study of OX40 agonist ivuxolimab in advanced cancers. This table comes from immunoSEQ multiplex PCR, and its TCRdb copy is limited to in-frame clones, with some not included. The table includes about 76,000 clones, roughly 84% detected once. The material sequenced was CD4+ or CD8+ T cells sorted from blood, taken in a trial of the OX40 agonist ivuxolimab. These receptors all stem from an adult with an advanced solid tumor such as melanoma, head and neck, liver or kidney cancer.

Notes on this clone: In the same sample, other DNA sequences code for this CDR3. CDR3 nucleotide sequence: TGTGCCAGCAGCTTAGCGGGGGAGCAGTACTTC. Translation gives CASSLAGEQYF. The rearrangement uses TRBV7-2 and TRBJ2-7; D remains unclear. The CDR3 contains 11 residues. V lost 0 bases to trimming and J lost 7 bases, with 4 bases between them. CDR1 SGHTA and CDR2 FQGNSA come from the germline V gene.

This clone has more than one count but fewer than ten. An end of the junction differs from the germline gene, which may be a read error. This chain connects TRBV18 to TRBJ2-2; no clear D gene. CDR1 KGHSH and CDR2 LQKENI come from the germline V gene. The CDR3 sequence is 16 residues long. The CDR3 sequence is CASTPQAPENTGELFF. DNA of the CDR3: TGTGCCAGCACACCCCAGGCCCCGGAAAACACCGGGGAGCTGTTTTTT.

This rearrangement joins TRBV2 to TRBJ1-5; D not certain. CDR1 and CDR2 (germline): SNHLY, FYNNEI. The CDR3 spans 15 residues. With 6 bases removed from V and 2 bases from J, the gap between germline ends came to 14 bases. The DNA for the CDR3 is TGTGCCAGCAGGGCGAGCCCTTTGGGCAATCAGCCCCAGCATTTT. Protein product: CASRASPLGNQPQHF. Drawing the rest from reference TRBV2 and TRBJ1-5, the complete variable domain is EPEVTQTPSHQVTQMGQEVILRCVPISNHLYFYWYRQILGQKVEFLVSFYNNEISEKSEIFDDQFSVERPDGSNFTLKIRSTKLEDSAMYFCASRASPLGNQPQHFGDGTRLSIL.

The CDR3 loop reads CASSPPDRMNQPQHF. The CDR3 DNA reads as TGTGCCAGCTCACCACCGGACAGGATGAATCAGCCCCAGCATTTT. The rearrangement joins TRBV18 to TRBJ1-5; 7 nucleotides agree with TRBD1. Per germline, CDR1 KGHSH and CDR2 LQKENI. This CDR3 has 15 residues. V was pared by 0 bases and J by 4 bases, with 3 bases of the junction left unmatched. Combining the CDR3 with reference TRBV18 and TRBJ1-5 gives the whole variable domain NAGVMQNPRHLVRRRGQEARLRCSPMKGHSHVYWYRQLPEEGLKFMVYLQKENIIDESGMPKERFSAEFPKEGPSILRIQQVVRGDSAAYFCASSPPDRMNQPQHFGDGTRLSIL.

The chain couples TRBV18 to TRBJ2-2; TRBD2 agrees at 10 bases. Germline V gives CDR1 KGHSH, CDR2 LQKENI. This CDR3 comprises 17 residues. V shed 3 bases and J 5 bases; nucleotides not matched to a gene: 9. CDR3 in amino acids: CASSPRLAGAGTGELFF. CDR3 nucleotide sequence: TGTGCCAGCTCACCTCGGCTAGCGGGAGCGGGAACCGGGGAGCTGTTTTTT.

V and J are TRBV27 and TRBJ2-7, with D maybe TRBD1 (6 bases). The germline V and J ends were trimmed by 0 bases and 4 bases, with 10 bases remaining between them. The CDR3 consists of 14 residues. CDR1 is MNHEY, CDR2 SMNVEV, per germline (reference sequence). CDR3 region: CASSLSGRGYEQYF. CDR3 nucleotides: TGTGCCAGCAGTTTATCGGGCAGGGGATACGAGCAGTACTTC.

The chain has TRBV28 and TRBJ1-2; the D gene is possibly TRBD1 (6 bases). CDR3 size: 15 residues. V shed 6 bases and J shed 4 bases, with 18 bases lying between them. CDR1 and CDR2 (germline): MDHEN, SYDVKM. CDR3 region: CASSPSGATGYGYTF. DNA for the CDR3: TGTGCCAGCAGCCCTTCGGGGGCCACTGGCTATGGCTACACCTTC.

This clone was detected only once. The CDR3 loop is CASSLRDRNYGYTF. CDR3 in DNA: TGTGCCAGCTCACTTAGGGACAGAAACTATGGCTACACCTTC. J is TRBJ1-2 and V is TRBV18, with TRBD1 matching 7 bases. Trimming removed 4 bases from V and 2 bases from J; junction bases left unmatched: 4. Germline V lookup: CDR1 KGHSH, CDR2 LQKENI. The CDR3 consists of 14 residues.

The chain combines TRBV6-5 with TRBJ2-5; D is undetermined. The CDR3 is 12 amino acids. Trimming stripped 6 bases from V and 9 bases from J, with 14 bases between. Germline CDR1 is MNHEY and CDR2 is SVGAGI. For the CDR3, the DNA is TGTGCCAGCAGATCGCAGAATACGGCCCAGTACTTC. It translates to CASRSQNTAQYF.

In its sample, this clone was seen once. The chain is built from TRBV11-2 and TRBJ2-5; D perhaps matches TRBD1 (6 bases). The CDR3 covers 13 residues. Germline CDR1 SGHAT, CDR2 FQNNGV. The V end lost 5 bases, the J end lost 5 bases, and 12 bases lay between the germline ends. The CDR3 nucleotides read TGTGCCAGCAGCGAACAGGGTGGGGAGACCCAGTACTTC. Its protein is CASSEQGGETQYF.

In this sample, this clone turned up once. The rearrangement links TRBV2 to TRBJ2-2; 14 nucleotides agree with TRBD2. This CDR3 has 16 amino acids. Germline V CDR1 and CDR2: SNHLY, FYNNEI. After removal of 6 bases from V and 6 bases from J, the junction contained 6 bases not matched to a gene. In nucleotides, the CDR3 is TGTGCCAGCAGACGGACTAGCGGGAGGATGTCCGGGGAGCTGTTTTTT. As protein: CASRRTSGRMSGELFF.

This sequence joins TRBV7-2 and TRBJ2-3; D may be TRBD1 (6 bases). This CDR3 is built from 13 residues. V lost 5 bases and J lost 7, with 13 bases in between. Germline-derived CDR1 and CDR2 are SGHTA and FQGNSA. The CDR3 DNA sequence: TGTGCCAGCAGCCTTGGACAGACATATACGCAGTATTTT. Translation: CASSLGQTYTQYF.

Remarks on this clone: This may stem from a read error, because a much larger clone lies one nucleotide away. This chain links TRBV7-3 with TRBJ1-5, with TRBD1 matching over 7 bases. V was pared by 5 bases and J by 0 bases, with 4 bases of the junction left unmatched. CDR1 and CDR2 (germline): SGHTA, FQGTGA. CDR3 size: 15 residues. In nucleotides, the CDR3 is TGTGCCAGCAGCGTACAGGGGTATAGCAATCAGCCCCAGCATTTT. Translated, it gives CASSVQGYSNQPQHF.

The V gene is TRBV9, the J gene TRBJ2-3, with 11 nucleotides matching TRBD1. V was pared by 3 bases and J by 4 bases, with 7 bases of the junction left unmatched. Germline assignment: CDR1 SGDLS and CDR2 YYNGEE. The CDR3 covers 16 residues. The CDR3 sequence is CASSAGQGAFADTQYF. CDR3 DNA: TGTGCCAGCAGCGCCGGACAGGGGGCTTTCGCAGATACGCAGTATTTT.

This chain uses TRBV5-6 with TRBJ2-7; perhaps TRBD2 as D (5 bases). Germline lookup yields CDR1 SGHDT and CDR2 YYEEEE. This CDR3 has 14 amino acids. Trimming stripped 2 bases from V and 0 bases from J, with 9 bases between. The CDR3 region is CASSFGIDSYEQYF. The CDR3 nucleotides read TGTGCCAGCAGCTTCGGGATAGACTCCTACGAGCAGTACTTC.

This chain uses TRBV5-4 with TRBJ1-1, with 9 bases identical to TRBD1. V gave up 4 bases and J gave up 5 bases; unmatched junction bases: 9. The CDR3 has 15 amino acids. The germline V gene encodes CDR1 SGHNT and CDR2 YYREEE (reference sequence). Here the CDR3 DNA reads TGTGCCAGCAGCCGGCCGGGACAGGGTAGGACTGAAGCTTTCTTT. Amino acids: CASSRPGQGRTEAFF.

The rearrangement uses TRBV5-6 and TRBJ2-7; TRBD1 matches 10 bases. The CDR3 has 15 residues. Germline CDR1 SGHDT, CDR2 YYEEEE. J was trimmed by 3 bases and V by 4 bases; bases with no gene match: 7. The CDR3 here is CASSPTGTGVYEQYF. The CDR3 DNA is TGTGCCAGCAGCCCGACTGGGACAGGGGTCTACGAGCAGTACTTC.

The chain has TRBV30 and TRBJ1-4, with 11 bases aligning to TRBD1. The length of the CDR3 is 18 residues. Trimming cost V 2 bases and J 3 bases; bases outside gene matches: 11. The germline CDR1 and CDR2 sequences are GTSNPN and SVGIG (reference sequence). CDR3 amino acids: CAWSRRTGGTESNEKLFF. Written as DNA, the CDR3 is TGTGCCTGGAGTCGTCGGACAGGGGGCACCGAATCTAATGAAAAACTGTTTTTT.

V gene TRBV15 combines with J gene TRBJ2-7; the D gene is possibly TRBD1 (6 bases). The CDR3 is 20 residues long. Germline V lookup: CDR1 LNHNV, CDR2 YYDKDF (reference sequence). The V gene lost 0 bases and the J gene lost 1 base, with 25 bases spanning the gap. This CDR3 reads CATSRDLQGTGSAVSYEQYF. The CDR3 coding sequence is TGTGCCACCAGCAGAGATCTACAAGGAACAGGGTCCGCAGTGTCCTACGAGCAGTACTTC.

The CDR3 loop reads CASSLSGGTGELFF. The CDR3, as DNA: TGTGCCAGCAGCTTAAGCGGGGGCACCGGGGAGCTGTTTTTT. The chain employs TRBV7-3 and TRBJ2-2, with 7 bases aligning to TRBD2. CDR1 SGHTA and CDR2 FQGTGA come from the germline V gene. With V trimmed by 1 base and J by 4 bases, 0 bases remained unmatched. This CDR3 has 14 amino acids.

The V gene is TRBV9, the J gene TRBJ1-3, with D tentatively TRBD1 (6 bases). CDR1 is SGDLS, CDR2 YYNGEE, per germline. Trimming pared 4 bases from V and 1 base from J, leaving 9 bases between. This CDR3 spans 14 amino acids. This CDR3 is CASSIQGSGNTIYF. The DNA for the CDR3 is TGTGCCAGCAGCATCCAGGGGTCTGGAAACACCATATATTTT.

J is TRBJ1-1 and V is TRBV28, with TRBD1 matching over 12 bases. Trimming at V came to 4 bases and at J to 8 bases, leaving 8 bases not matched to a gene. The CDR3 is 15 amino acids. CDR1 is MDHEN, CDR2 SYDVKM, per germline. CDR3: CASSSPGQGAYEAFF. The CDR3 nucleotides are TGTGCCAGCAGTTCACCGGGACAGGGGGCATACGAAGCTTTCTTT.

This sequence joins TRBV5-1 and TRBJ1-1; 9 bases match TRBD1. Germline trimming cut 3 bases from V and 6 bases from J; bases unmatched to any gene: 3. The germline V gene has CDR1 SGHRS and CDR2 YFSETQ. This CDR3 comprises 13 residues. CDR3 loop: CASSWGTGSEAFF. As DNA, the CDR3 is TGCGCCAGCAGCTGGGGGACAGGGTCTGAAGCTTTCTTT.

V gene TRBV9 combines with J gene TRBJ2-5, with D possibly being TRBD2 (6 bases). The CDR3 runs to 15 residues. CDR1 and CDR2 from the germline V gene are SGDLS and YYNGEE. V shed 2 bases and J shed 5 bases, with 16 bases lying between them. This CDR3 is CASSVAGSPLETQYF. The CDR3 bases are TGTGCCAGCAGCGTGGCGGGAAGCCCCTTGGAGACCCAGTACTTC.

This chain joins TRBV7-2 and TRBJ2-3; D is uncertain. The CDR3 totals 13 residues. The V gene's germline CDR1 is SGHTA and CDR2 FQGNSA. Deletions cut 5 bases from V and 2 bases from J, with 8 bases between. CDR3: CASSPSYTDTQYF. The CDR3 DNA is TGTGCCAGCAGCCCCAGTTACACAGATACGCAGTATTTT.

The rearrangement joins TRBV30 to TRBJ2-1; 7 positions agree with TRBD2. CDR1 GTSNPN and CDR2 SVGIG come from the germline V gene (reference sequence). The V gene end was trimmed by 1 base and the J gene end by 4 bases; junction bases not matched to a gene: 1. The CDR3 runs to 13 residues. CDR3 in DNA: TGTGCCTGGAGTGGGCGGGGGTACAATGAGCAGTTCTTC. Protein: CAWSGRGYNEQFF.